What follows are 9 T cell receptor beta chains derived from one specimen sequenced in a study of technical replicates of blood from several donors. Libraries were prepared by immunoSEQ multiplex PCR; TCRdb keeps only in-frame clonotypes and omits some of them. The data hold some 80,000 clones, with around 97% observed a single time. The sequencing input was T cells isolated from PBMCs. The origin of the receptors is a human donor in good health.

This chain joins TRBV6-6 and TRBJ1-1, with D possibly being TRBD1 (6 bases). Looked up from germline, CDR1 is MNHNY and CDR2 is SVGAGI (reference sequence). The length of the CDR3 is 15 residues. Trimming took off 2 bases at V and 2 bases at J, with 12 bases between the two ends. Written as DNA, the CDR3 is TGTGCCAGCAGTTACCCTGGACAGCGTAACACTGAAGCTTTCTTT. It translates to CASSYPGQRNTEAFF.

J is TRBJ2-5 and V is TRBV19; a weak D match, TRBD1 (5 bases). The CDR3 consists of 13 residues. The V end was cut by 3 bases, the J end by 4 bases, with 9 bases between. The V gene's germline CDR1 is LNHDA and CDR2 SQIVND (reference sequence). CDR3 amino acids: CASSMGRPETQYF. The CDR3 region has the DNA TGTGCCAGTAGTATGGGGCGTCCAGAGACCCAGTACTTC.

CDR3: CASSFSGGTGELFF. The CDR3 nucleotides are TGTGCCAGCAGCTTTAGCGGGGGGACCGGGGAGCTGTTTTTT. The rearrangement uses TRBV7-3 and TRBJ2-2; 10 bases match TRBD2. CDR1 and CDR2 from the germline V gene are SGHTA and FQGTGA. The CDR3 covers 14 residues. V trimming: 3 bases; J trimming: 5 bases; junction bases outside the gene matches: 0.

The V call is TRBV6-1, the J call TRBJ1-1; 7 bases fit TRBD1. Germline assignment: CDR1 MNHNS and CDR2 SASEGT. V was clipped by 6 bases and J by 8 bases; unmatched bases: 12. This CDR3 contains 14 residues. The CDR3 nucleotides are TGTGCCAGCAGGGACCTTGGACAGGTCCCCGAAGCTTTCTTT. Translating it yields CASRDLGQVPEAFF.

The chain combines TRBV19 with TRBJ1-2; 8 nucleotides align to TRBD1. In germline, CDR1 is LNHDA, CDR2 SQIVND (reference sequence). V lost 4 bases, J lost 4 bases, and 8 bases stayed unmatched. The CDR3 has 15 amino acids. The CDR3 nucleotides read TGTGCCAGTAGTACAGCGACAGGGGTTCGCTATGGCTACACCTTC. It yields the protein CASSTATGVRYGYTF.

The chain links TRBV10-3 to TRBJ1-2, with D possibly matching TRBD1 (6 bases). The CDR3 loop spans 12 amino acids. Trimming pared 11 bases from V and 3 bases from J, leaving 13 bases between. Germline-derived CDR1 and CDR2 are ENHRY and SYGVKD. CDR3 coding DNA: TGTGCCGTCCACAGGGCTTACTATGGCTACACCTTC. Protein: CAVHRAYYGYTF.

The rearrangement uses TRBV27 and TRBJ2-7, with 8 nucleotides matching TRBD1. The junction had 4 bases not matched to a gene; V was cut back by 8 bases and J by 4 bases. Germline loops: CDR1 MNHEY, CDR2 SMNVEV (reference sequence). The CDR3 length is 12 residues. The CDR3 is CASAGQDYEQYF. CDR3 DNA sequence: TGTGCCAGCGCGGGACAGGATTACGAGCAGTACTTC.

This chain joins TRBV11-2 and TRBJ2-7; TRBD1 agrees at 11 bases. Germline CDR1 is SGHAT and CDR2 is FQNNGV. The CDR3 is 16 residues long. J gave up 3 bases and V 1 base, and 5 bases lay outside the gene matches. The CDR3 loop reads CASSLGGQGGFYEQYF. The CDR3 coding sequence is TGTGCCAGCAGCTTAGGGGGACAGGGGGGATTCTACGAGCAGTACTTC.

The rearrangement links TRBV28 to TRBJ1-1; possible D gene TRBD1, 5 bases. CDR1 MDHEN and CDR2 SYDVKM come from the germline V gene. Between the trimmed V and J ends, which lost 2 bases and 3 bases, there was a span of 10 bases. This CDR3 comprises 14 residues. The CDR3 bases are TGTGCCAGCAGTTTAATCCAGGGATACACTGAAGCTTTCTTT. Protein product: CASSLIQGYTEAFF.